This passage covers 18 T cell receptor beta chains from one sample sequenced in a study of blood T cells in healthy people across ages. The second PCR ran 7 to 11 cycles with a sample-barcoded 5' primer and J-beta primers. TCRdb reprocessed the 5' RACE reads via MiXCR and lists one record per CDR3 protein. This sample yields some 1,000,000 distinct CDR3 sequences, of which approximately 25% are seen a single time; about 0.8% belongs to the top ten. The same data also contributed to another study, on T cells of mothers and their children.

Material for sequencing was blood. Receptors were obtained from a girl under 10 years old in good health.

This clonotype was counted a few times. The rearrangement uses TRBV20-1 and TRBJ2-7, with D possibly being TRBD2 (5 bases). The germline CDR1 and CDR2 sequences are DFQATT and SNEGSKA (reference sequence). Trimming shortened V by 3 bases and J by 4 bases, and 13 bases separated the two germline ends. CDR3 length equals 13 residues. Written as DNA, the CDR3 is TGCAGTGCTAGGTCCCTGACGGGATACGAGCAGTACTTC. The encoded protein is CSARSLTGYEQYF.

CDR3 sequence (DNA): TGCAGCGCGGGGGCTACTGGCACAGATACGCAGTATTTT. This gives the protein CSAGATGTDTQYF. The chain joins TRBV29-1 to TRBJ2-3; D may be TRBD1 or TRBD2 (6 bases each). Germline loops: CDR1 SQVTM, CDR2 ANQGSEA. Trimming cost V 7 bases and J 1 base, with 12 bases left between them. The CDR3 consists of 13 residues.

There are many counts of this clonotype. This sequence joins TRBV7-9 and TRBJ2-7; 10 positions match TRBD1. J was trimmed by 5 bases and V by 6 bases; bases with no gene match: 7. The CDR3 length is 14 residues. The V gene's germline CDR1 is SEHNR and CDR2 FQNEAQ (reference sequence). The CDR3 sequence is CASRDGTGENEQYF. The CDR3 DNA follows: TGTGCCAGCAGGGATGGGACAGGGGAAAACGAGCAGTACTTC.

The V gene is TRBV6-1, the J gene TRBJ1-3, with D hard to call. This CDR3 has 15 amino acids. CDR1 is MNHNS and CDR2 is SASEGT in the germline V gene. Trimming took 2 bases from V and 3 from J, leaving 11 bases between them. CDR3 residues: CASSELEGLGNTIYF. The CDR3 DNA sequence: TGTGCCAGCAGTGAACTAGAAGGACTTGGAAACACCATATATTTT.

The CDR3 spells CSAYDPLSPSGEQFF. The CDR3, as DNA: TGCAGTGCGTACGACCCTTTATCCCCCAGTGGTGAGCAGTTCTTC. The chain couples TRBV20-1 to TRBJ2-1, with D unresolved. Germline V lookup: CDR1 DFQATT, CDR2 SNEGSKA (reference sequence). Trimming removed 6 bases at V and 9 bases at J, with 24 bases between. The CDR3 runs to 15 residues.

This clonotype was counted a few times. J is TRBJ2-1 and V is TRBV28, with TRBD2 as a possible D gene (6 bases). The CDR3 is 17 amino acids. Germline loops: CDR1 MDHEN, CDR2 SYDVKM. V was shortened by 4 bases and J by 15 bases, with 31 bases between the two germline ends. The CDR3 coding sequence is TGTGCCAGCAGTTCAGTCCTCAGGGAAGGACTATCGCAAGGTCGGTTCTTC. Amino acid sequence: CASSSVLREGLSQGRFF.

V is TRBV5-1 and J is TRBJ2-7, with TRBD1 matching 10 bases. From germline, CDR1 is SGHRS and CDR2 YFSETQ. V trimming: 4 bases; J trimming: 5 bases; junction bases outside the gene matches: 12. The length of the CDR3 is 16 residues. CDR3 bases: TGCGCCAGCAGCCGCGAATTAGGACAGGGGGTGGACGAGCAGTACTTC. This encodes CASSRELGQGVDEQYF.

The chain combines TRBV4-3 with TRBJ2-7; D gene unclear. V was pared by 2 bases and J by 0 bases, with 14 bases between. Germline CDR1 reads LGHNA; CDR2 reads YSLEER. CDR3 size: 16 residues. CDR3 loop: CASSQRHSLDSYEQYF. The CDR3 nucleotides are TGCGCCAGCAGCCAACGACACTCTCTAGACTCCTACGAGCAGTACTTC.

The CDR3 coding sequence is TGTGCCAGCAGCCCCGCGAAGAGGGGACCCCAAGAGACCCAGTACTTC. Residues: CASSPAKRGPQETQYF. The chain carries TRBV7-2 and TRBJ2-5; TRBD1 or TRBD2 may be the D gene (5 bases each). The CDR3 length is 16 residues. V gave up 5 bases and J gave up 1 base, with 17 bases separating them. Germline V gene lookup returns CDR1 SGHTA and CDR2 FQGNSA.

For the CDR3, the DNA is TGTGCCAGCAGAATACCGGGACAGACCTACGAGCAGTACTTC. It encodes CASRIPGQTYEQYF. This chain connects TRBV28 to TRBJ2-1, with 7 positions matching TRBD1. The DNA end is more similar to TRBJ2-7, so the J call may be wrong. Germline CDR1 reads MDHEN; CDR2 reads SYDVKM. CDR3 length: 14 residues.

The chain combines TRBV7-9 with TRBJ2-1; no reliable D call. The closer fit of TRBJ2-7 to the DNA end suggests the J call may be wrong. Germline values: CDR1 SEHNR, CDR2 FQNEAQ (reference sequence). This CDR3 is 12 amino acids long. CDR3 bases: TGTGCCAGCAGCCATAGTCCGAACGAGCAGTACTTC. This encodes CASSHSPNEQYF.

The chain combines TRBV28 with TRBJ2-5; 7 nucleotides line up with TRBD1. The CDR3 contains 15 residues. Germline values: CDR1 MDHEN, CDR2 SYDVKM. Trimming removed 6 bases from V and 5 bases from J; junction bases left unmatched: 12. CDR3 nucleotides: TGTGCCAGCAGGCCTCGGGACAGAAAAACGGAGACCCAGTACTTC. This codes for CASRPRDRKTETQYF.

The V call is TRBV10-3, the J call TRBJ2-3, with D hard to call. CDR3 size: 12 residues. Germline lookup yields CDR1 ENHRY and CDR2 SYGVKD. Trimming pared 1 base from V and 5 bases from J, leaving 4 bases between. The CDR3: CAISELKDTQYF. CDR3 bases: TGTGCCATCAGTGAGTTGAAAGATACGCAGTATTTT.

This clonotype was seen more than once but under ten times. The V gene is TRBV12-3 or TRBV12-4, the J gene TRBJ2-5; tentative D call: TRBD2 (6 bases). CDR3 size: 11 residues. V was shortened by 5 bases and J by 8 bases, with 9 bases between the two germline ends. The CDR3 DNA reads TGTGCCAGCAGTCAAGGGACTACCCAGTACTTC. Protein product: CASSQGTTQYF.

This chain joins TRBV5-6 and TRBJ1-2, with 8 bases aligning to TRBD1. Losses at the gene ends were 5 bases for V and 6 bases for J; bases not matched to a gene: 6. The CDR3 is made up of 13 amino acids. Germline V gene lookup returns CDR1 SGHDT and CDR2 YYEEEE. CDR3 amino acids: CASSFQGAHGYTF. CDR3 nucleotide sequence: TGTGCCAGCAGTTTTCAGGGGGCACATGGCTACACCTTC.

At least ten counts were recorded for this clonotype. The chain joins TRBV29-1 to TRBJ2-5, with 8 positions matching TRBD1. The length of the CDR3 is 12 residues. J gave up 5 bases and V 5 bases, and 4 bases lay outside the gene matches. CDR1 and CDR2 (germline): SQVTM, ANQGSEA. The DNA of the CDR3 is TGCAGCGTTAGGACAGGGCAGGAGACCCAGTACTTC. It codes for CSVRTGQETQYF.

CDR3 bases: TGTGCCAGCAGTGAAGCTAGCGGCTACGAGCAGTACTTC. It codes for CASSEASGYEQYF. The J gene is TRBJ2-7, the V gene TRBV6-1, with D perhaps matching TRBD2 (6 bases). CDR3 size: 13 residues. Trimming cost V 0 bases and J 3 bases, with 6 bases left between them. Per germline, CDR1 MNHNS and CDR2 SASEGT.

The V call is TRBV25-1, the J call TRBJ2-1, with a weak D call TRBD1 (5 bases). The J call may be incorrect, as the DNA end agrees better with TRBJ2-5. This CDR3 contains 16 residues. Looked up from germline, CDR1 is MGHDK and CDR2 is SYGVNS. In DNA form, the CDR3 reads TGTGCCAGCAGCTACGTCAGGGTTGGTCAGCCGGAGACCCAGTACTTC. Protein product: CASSYVRVGQPETQYF.